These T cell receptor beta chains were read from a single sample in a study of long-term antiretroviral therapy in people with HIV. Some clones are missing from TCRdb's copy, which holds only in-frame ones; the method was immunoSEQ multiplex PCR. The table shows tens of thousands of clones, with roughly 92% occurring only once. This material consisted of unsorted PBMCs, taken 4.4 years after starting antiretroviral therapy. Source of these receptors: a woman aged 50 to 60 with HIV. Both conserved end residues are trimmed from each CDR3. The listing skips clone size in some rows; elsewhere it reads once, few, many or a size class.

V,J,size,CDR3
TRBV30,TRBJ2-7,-,AWSVGVGEQY
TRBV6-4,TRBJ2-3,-,ASSGDGASTDTQY
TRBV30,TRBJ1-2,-,AWGQVTNYGYT
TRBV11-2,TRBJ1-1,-,ASSLAGTLSNTEAF
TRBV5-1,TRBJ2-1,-,ASSLESSSYEQF
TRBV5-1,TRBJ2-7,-,ASSLSTSRYEQY
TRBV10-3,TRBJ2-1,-,AISDTKGQGWNEQF
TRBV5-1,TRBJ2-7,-,ASSFEEGSAQY
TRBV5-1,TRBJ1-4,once,ASSLVSPTGLFRGKLF
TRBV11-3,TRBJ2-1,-,ASGGTYNEQF
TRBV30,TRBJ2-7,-,AWSVGGSSYEQY
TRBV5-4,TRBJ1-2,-,ASSPKDAGWGGYT
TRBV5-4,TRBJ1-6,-,ASSFAGDSPLH
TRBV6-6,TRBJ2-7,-,ASSYSGQGASYEQY
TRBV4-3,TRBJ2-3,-,ASSQEATTRSTDTQY
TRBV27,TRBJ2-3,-,ASSLGWGDTQY
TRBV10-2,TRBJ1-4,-,ASSEPRQLTNEKLF
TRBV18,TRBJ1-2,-,ASSQETYGYT
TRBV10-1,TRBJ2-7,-,ASSDPGQPKQY
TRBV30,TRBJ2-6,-,AWNRDRDIRANVLT
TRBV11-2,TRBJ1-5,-,ASSLGDSSNQPQH
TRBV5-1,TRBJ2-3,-,ASSFKGFPGTDTQY
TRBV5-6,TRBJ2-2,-,ASSLRLGRRELF
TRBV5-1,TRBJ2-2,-,ASRGDLAFTGELF
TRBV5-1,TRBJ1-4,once,ASRTGQNFNEKLF
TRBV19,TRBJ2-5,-,ASSMSLARETQY
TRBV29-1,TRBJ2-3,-,SESSGGEDTQY
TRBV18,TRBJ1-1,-,ASSTAGNTEAF
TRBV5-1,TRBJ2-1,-,ASSLTSGGYNEQF
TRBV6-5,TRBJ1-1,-,ASSEGQGNTEAF
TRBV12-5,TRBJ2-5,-,ASGLTGGSETQY
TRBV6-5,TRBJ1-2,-,ASSYAPWGNGYT
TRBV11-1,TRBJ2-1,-,ASSFTGGSSYNEQF
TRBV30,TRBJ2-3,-,AWSGGATDTQY
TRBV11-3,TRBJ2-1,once,ASSSDPPGEQF
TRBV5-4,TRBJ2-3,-,ASSLGGDTQY
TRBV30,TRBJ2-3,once,AWSGGEEFFSGISSTDTQY
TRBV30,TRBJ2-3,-,AWRATAAADTQY
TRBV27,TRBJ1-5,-,ASSPLDRDRGLLGQPQH
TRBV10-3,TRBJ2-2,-,AISEWEDTGELF
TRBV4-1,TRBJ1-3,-,ASSQDRQGQGNTIY
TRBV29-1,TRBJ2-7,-,SVLQGAGEQY
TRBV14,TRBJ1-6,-,ASSESGRGFPPLH
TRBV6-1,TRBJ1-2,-,ASSETANYGYT
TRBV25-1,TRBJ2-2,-,ASSKQGGGELF
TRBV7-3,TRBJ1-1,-,ASSLTGGAEAF
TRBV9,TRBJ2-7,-,ASSVGQGLYEQY